This is a list of T cell receptor beta chains from one sample in a study of cytomegalovirus exposure and HLA in healthy donors. Libraries were prepared by immunoSEQ multiplex PCR; TCRdb keeps only in-frame clonotypes and omits some of them. This sample carries tens of thousands of clones, with roughly 6% going to the ten biggest clones. The sequencing input was PBMCs. The source is a man in his thirties or forties in good health and CMV-seronegative. Both conserved end residues are part of each CDR3. Fields, in order: V gene, CDR3 protein.

v_call: TRBV4-2; cdr3_aa: CASSPIGENYGYTF
v_call: TRBV19; cdr3_aa: CASSRGTGSGTGELFF
v_call: TRBV6-1; cdr3_aa: CASSEGRGTEAFF
v_call: TRBV30; cdr3_aa: CAWSQAGLAGVYEQYF
v_call: TRBV19; cdr3_aa: CASSPQGRDQPQHF
v_call: TRBV27; cdr3_aa: CASSSQGSQPQHF
v_call: TRBV29-1; cdr3_aa: CSAGTGGGGANVLTF
v_call: TRBV6-5; cdr3_aa: CASSDRGLNTEAFF
v_call: TRBV27; cdr3_aa: CASSWTGGGQPQHF
v_call: TRBV27; cdr3_aa: CASGPTYNEQFF
v_call: TRBV4-1; cdr3_aa: CASSFLAGGYEQYF